This T cell receptor beta chain was identified during a study of cytomegalovirus exposure and HLA in healthy donors. General study points: Some public TCRs appeared in many individuals, while most sequences were rare. Listed as cytomegalovirus-associated were about 160 TCR beta chains.

Among the 110 or so subjects of the validation cohort, separate from the 666-subject first cohort, were the donors. As for this clone: Its matching antigen is unknown.

The CDR3 is 18 residues long. Trimming took off 1 base at V and 0 bases at J, with 15 bases between the two ends. In germline, CDR1 is SEHNR, CDR2 FQNEAQ (reference sequence). Clones were sequenced by immunoSEQ multiplex PCR, and TCRdb holds only the in-frame ones, with some missing. The data contain more than 300,000 clones, 86% of them seen just once; the ten biggest clones take up more than 0.8%. This chain links TRBV7-9 with TRBJ1-4, with D perhaps matching TRBD1 (5 bases). The sequencing input was PBMCs. This sequence was found in a young woman in good health and CMV-seronegative. Here the CDR3 DNA reads TGTGCCAGCAGCTTAGAGGCCCGGGGGAGAACAACTAATGAAAAACTGTTTTTT. It translates to CASSLEARGRTTNEKLFF.